The next 30 T cell receptor beta chains were all read from a single sample in a study of T cell responses to AZD1222 COVID-19 vaccine. Assay: immunoSEQ multiplex PCR; the TCRdb copy retains only in-frame clones and omits some. The profile shows approximately 150,000 clones, about 93% of them singletons. The sequences come from peripheral blood, collected 28 days after the second AZD1222 dose. All receptors come from an adult who received the AZD1222 COVID-19 vaccine.

J is TRBJ1-2 and V is TRBV5-1, with a weak D call TRBD1 (5 bases). V lost 2 bases to trimming and J lost 4 bases, with 12 bases between them. Germline V gene sequence: CDR1 SGHRS, CDR2 YFSETQ. CDR3 length: 14 amino acids. Here the CDR3 reads CASSFGQGLYGYTF. In DNA, the CDR3 is TGCGCCAGCAGCTTCGGGCAGGGCCTCTATGGCTACACCTTC.

The rearrangement links TRBV7-2 to TRBJ2-4; 10 positions agree with TRBD1. Germline lookup yields CDR1 SGHTA and CDR2 FQGNSA. The CDR3 loop spans 14 amino acids. V lost 6 bases, J lost 7 bases, and 6 bases stayed unmatched. Here the CDR3 reads CASRLGQGVNIQYF. The CDR3 DNA sequence: TGTGCCAGCAGACTAGGACAGGGGGTGAACATTCAGTACTTC.

The rearrangement links TRBV7-9 to TRBJ1-2; no definite D call. The CDR3 length is 12 residues. The germline V gene has CDR1 SEHNR and CDR2 FQNEAQ (reference sequence). With 1 base removed from V and 5 bases from J, the gap between germline ends came to 5 bases. The CDR3 nucleotides read TGTGCCAGCAGCTTAGACCCATATGGCTACACCTTC. Translating gives CASSLDPYGYTF. Drawing the rest from reference TRBV7-9 and TRBJ1-2, the complete variable domain is DTGVSQNPRHKITKRGQNVTFRCDPISEHNRLYWYRQTLGQGPEFLTYFQNEAQLEKSRLLSDRFSAERPKGSFSTLEIQRTEQGDSAMYLCASSLDPYGYTFGSGTRLTVV.

V and J are TRBV29-1 and TRBJ1-1; D is possibly TRBD1 (5 bases). With 7 bases removed from V and 4 bases from J, the gap between germline ends came to 16 bases. The CDR3 has 13 residues. CDR1 is SQVTM and CDR2 is ANQGSEA in the germline V gene. CDR3 in DNA: TGCAGCGCTCTACGCCTTGGGGGCACTGAAGCTTTCTTT. The encoded protein is CSALRLGGTEAFF.

The V gene is TRBV5-1, the J gene TRBJ2-1, with 8 bases fitting TRBD1. J was trimmed by 3 bases and V by 0 bases; bases with no gene match: 2. CDR3 length equals 15 residues. Germline V gives CDR1 SGHRS, CDR2 YFSETQ. For the CDR3, the DNA is TGCGCCAGCAGCTTGGGGACAGGGTTCTACAATGAGCAGTTCTTC. Translating gives CASSLGTGFYNEQFF.

This chain links TRBV12-3 or TRBV12-4 with TRBJ2-7; no reliable D call. This CDR3 has 12 residues. V lost 6 bases and J lost 7, with 13 bases in between. CDR3 loop: CASSLLRREQYF. The CDR3 nucleotides are TGTGCCAGCAGCCTCCTTCGGAGAGAGCAGTACTTC.

The chain carries TRBV28 and TRBJ1-2; D gene uncertain. The CDR3 has 11 amino acids. V lost 3 bases to trimming and J lost 6 bases, with 5 bases between them. Germline V gene data show CDR1 as MDHEN and CDR2 as SYDVKM. CDR3 loop: CASSFYHGYTF. CDR3 coding DNA: TGTGCCAGCAGTTTTTATCATGGCTACACCTTC.

The chain employs TRBV6-2 or TRBV6-3 and TRBJ2-5; D gene uncertain. V was pared by 0 bases and J by 5 bases, with 7 bases between. This CDR3 spans 13 amino acids. The germline CDR1 and CDR2 sequences are MNHEY and SVGEGT. CDR3 DNA sequence: TGTGCCAGCAGTTACTCGGCTTTTGAGACCCAGTACTTC. Its protein product is CASSYSAFETQYF.

The chain recombines TRBV7-2 with TRBJ2-3; D call uncertain. The germline V gene encodes CDR1 SGHTA and CDR2 FQGNSA. The V gene lost 1 base and the J gene lost 0 bases, with 17 bases spanning the gap. The CDR3 totals 18 residues. The CDR3: CASSLVLRPKSSTDTQYF. The CDR3 nucleotides are TGTGCCAGCAGCTTAGTTCTGAGGCCCAAATCTAGCACAGATACGCAGTATTTT.

The gene calls are TRBV19 and TRBJ2-5; TRBD1 is a possible D gene (7 bases). This CDR3 is built from 12 residues. With 5 bases removed from V and 5 bases from J, the gap between germline ends came to 9 bases. Germline CDR1 LNHDA, CDR2 SQIVND (reference sequence). CDR3 region: CASSPGGETQYF. The CDR3 DNA sequence: TGTGCCAGTAGTCCAGGGGGGGAGACCCAGTACTTC. Combining the CDR3 with reference TRBV19 and TRBJ2-5 gives the whole variable domain DGGITQSPKYLFRKEGQNVTLSCEQNLNHDAMYWYRQDPGQGLRLIYYSQIVNDFQKGDIAEGYSVSREKKESFPLTVTSAQKNPTAFYLCASSPGGETQYFGPGTRLLVL.

DNA of the CDR3: TGTGCCAGCAGCTTAAGAGGACAGGGGACTGGAAACACCATATATTTT. Translated, it gives CASSLRGQGTGNTIYF. J is TRBJ1-3 and V is TRBV7-2; 9 bases agree with TRBD1. CDR3 length: 16 amino acids. V was pared by 2 bases and J by 2 bases, with 4 bases of the junction left unmatched. CDR1 is SGHTA and CDR2 is FQGNSA in the germline V gene.

The V and J genes are TRBV6-1 and TRBJ1-2; no reliable D call. There are 13 residues in the CDR3. In germline, CDR1 is MNHNS, CDR2 SASEGT. The V and J ends lost 3 bases and 8 bases respectively, with 13 bases between them. The CDR3 region has the DNA TGTGCCAGCAGTGAGGGGATCGGGAGAGGCTACACCTTC. The encoded protein is CASSEGIGRGYTF.

The gene calls are TRBV5-6 and TRBJ1-5; unclear D gene. Germline V CDR1 and CDR2: SGHDT, YYEEEE. CDR3 length equals 14 residues. The V and J ends lost 0 bases and 1 base respectively, with 5 bases between them. CDR3 in DNA: TGTGCCAGCAGCTTGGCAATCAGCAATCAGCCCCAGCATTTT. Its translation is CASSLAISNQPQHF.

The genes are TRBV5-6 and TRBJ2-2; possibly TRBD1 for D (6 bases). CDR1 is SGHDT and CDR2 is YYEEEE in the germline V gene. V lost 1 base to trimming and J lost 3 bases, with 13 bases between them. The CDR3 is made up of 16 amino acids. As DNA, the CDR3 is TGTGCCAGCAGCTTGATTCGGAAGGGGGACACCGGGGAGCTGTTTTTT. Protein: CASSLIRKGDTGELFF.

This chain links TRBV11-1 with TRBJ1-1, with D hard to call. In germline, CDR1 is SGHAT, CDR2 FQDESV (reference sequence). Trimming shortened V by 2 bases and J by 1 base, and 5 bases separated the two germline ends. CDR3 length: 13 residues. CDR3 sequence reads: CASSLQRNTEAFF. The CDR3 nucleotides read TGTGCCAGCAGCTTACAGAGGAACACTGAAGCTTTCTTT.

The chain recombines TRBV11-3 with TRBJ2-2; a weak D match, TRBD1 (6 bases). CDR1 SGHNT and CDR2 YENEEA come from the germline V gene. The CDR3 consists of 15 residues. Trimming removed 5 bases from V and 4 bases from J, with 14 bases in between. CDR3 loop: CASSNKGVGTGELFF. The CDR3 DNA reads TGTGCCAGCAGCAACAAGGGGGTAGGCACCGGGGAGCTGTTTTTT.

The chain uses TRBV6-5 and TRBJ2-1, with D possibly matching TRBD2 (6 bases). The CDR3 consists of 13 residues. From germline, CDR1 is MNHEY and CDR2 SVGAGI. Trimming removed 4 bases at V and 6 bases at J, with 10 bases between. For the CDR3, the DNA is TGTGCCAGCAGTTTAGGAGGGTTCAATGAGCAGTTCTTC. It codes for CASSLGGFNEQFF.

This chain uses TRBV10-3 with TRBJ1-2, with D uncertain. Germline CDR1 reads ENHRY; CDR2 reads SYGVKD. Trimming removed 4 bases from V and 5 bases from J, with 8 bases in between. The CDR3 length is 12 residues. The CDR3 reads CAISVVGYGYTF. The CDR3 DNA reads as TGTGCCATCAGTGTTGTAGGGTATGGCTACACCTTC.

This clone was detected once. The chain joins TRBV2 to TRBJ2-1; 8 bases are shared with TRBD2. Germline V CDR1 and CDR2: SNHLY, FYNNEI. The CDR3 has 13 residues. V shed 7 bases, J shed 7 bases, and the junction held 6 bases outside the gene matches. The DNA of the CDR3 is TGTGCCAGCAACCTAGCGGGTTATAATGAGCAGTTCTTC. Its protein is CASNLAGYNEQFF.

The chain joins TRBV2 to TRBJ1-2, with 8 bases that match TRBD1. Trimming at V came to 6 bases and at J to 3 bases, leaving 12 bases not matched to a gene. CDR3 length: 16 amino acids. Germline-derived CDR1 and CDR2 are SNHLY and FYNNEI. CDR3 DNA sequence: TGTGCCAGCAGGGACAGGGAGTCCCGAAGGGACTATGGCTACACCTTC. Protein sequence: CASRDRESRRDYGYTF.

The chain links TRBV11-2 to TRBJ2-5; D is ambiguous. The germline V and J ends were trimmed by 3 bases and 6 bases, with 8 bases remaining between them. This CDR3 comprises 12 residues. Germline V lookup: CDR1 SGHAT, CDR2 FQNNGV. CDR3: CASSLSAKTQYF. CDR3 sequence (DNA): TGTGCCAGCAGCTTGTCGGCAAAGACCCAGTACTTC.

The rearrangement uses TRBV6-2 or TRBV6-3 and TRBJ2-3; TRBD1 matches 11 bases. Germline values: CDR1 MNHEY, CDR2 SVGEGT. There are 17 residues in the CDR3. The junction had 9 bases not matched to a gene; V was cut back by 5 bases and J by 2 bases. CDR3 nucleotide sequence: TGTGCCAGCAGTGGCTCCGGGACAGGGGGACACACAGATACGCAGTATTTT. It translates to CASSGSGTGGHTDTQYF.

The chain is built from TRBV24-1 and TRBJ2-2; 9 bases fit TRBD1. This CDR3 has 16 residues. The ends lost 2 bases at V and 7 bases at J; junction bases unmatched: 7. Germline CDR1 is KGHDR and CDR2 is SFDVKD. The CDR3 coding sequence is TGTGCCACCAGTGATTCTCGGGACAGGGTCGGCGGGGAGCTGTTTTTT. Residues: CATSDSRDRVGGELFF.

This clone was seen a few times. The chain recombines TRBV5-1 with TRBJ1-1; 7 bases align to TRBD1. V shed 5 bases, J shed 3 bases, and the junction held 4 bases outside the gene matches. Germline V gene sequence: CDR1 SGHRS, CDR2 YFSETQ. This CDR3 has 13 amino acids. This CDR3 is CASSDGTDTEAFF. The CDR3 nucleotides read TGCGCCAGCAGTGACGGGACAGACACTGAAGCTTTCTTT.

J is TRBJ2-1 and V is TRBV5-1; perhaps TRBD2 as D (5 bases). V dropped 0 bases and J dropped 9 bases, with 13 bases sitting between them. The CDR3 length is 14 residues. CDR1 SGHRS and CDR2 YFSETQ come from the germline V gene. The CDR3 DNA reads TGCGCCAGCAGCTTGGATTTAGCTGCGGGTGAGCAGTTCTTC. It encodes CASSLDLAAGEQFF.

The V and J genes are TRBV28 and TRBJ1-1; D remains unclear. This CDR3 contains 12 residues. V was clipped by 10 bases and J by 5 bases, with 14 bases between them. From germline, CDR1 is MDHEN and CDR2 SYDVKM. In DNA, the CDR3 is TGTGCCATTCAGCGCCCGGAGACTGAAGCTTTCTTT. Translated, it gives CAIQRPETEAFF.

This clone was counted once. The chain uses TRBV6-5 and TRBJ2-5; a weak D match, TRBD2 (6 bases). V was clipped by 0 bases and J by 2 bases, with 13 bases between them. The germline V gene has CDR1 MNHEY and CDR2 SVGAGI. This CDR3 is built from 16 residues. CDR3 coding DNA: TGTGCCAGCAGTTACTCGATGAACAGCGGGCAAGAGACCCAGTACTTC. Its protein is CASSYSMNSGQETQYF.

J is TRBJ2-7 and V is TRBV27; 9 nucleotides agree with TRBD1. This CDR3 contains 15 residues. V shed 3 bases and J 7 bases; nucleotides not matched to a gene: 10. CDR1 and CDR2 (germline): MNHEY, SMNVEV (reference sequence). The CDR3 here is CASSFHGTGFWEQYF. The CDR3 DNA reads as TGTGCCAGCAGTTTTCACGGGACAGGGTTTTGGGAGCAGTACTTC.

This chain uses TRBV14 with TRBJ2-1; TRBD1 agrees at 8 bases. The J segment lost 9 bases and the V segment lost 0 bases, leaving 7 bases of the junction unmatched. This CDR3 is built from 15 residues. Germline assignment: CDR1 SGHDN and CDR2 FVKESK. The CDR3 is CASSQDLRGRAEQFF. The DNA for the CDR3 is TGTGCCAGCAGCCAAGATCTCAGGGGGCGCGCTGAGCAGTTCTTC.

This clone has a handful of counts. The rearrangement links TRBV4-3 to TRBJ1-2; possible D gene TRBD1, 6 bases. CDR3 length: 17 amino acids. V gave up 0 bases and J gave up 5 bases, with 19 bases separating them. Looked up from germline, CDR1 is LGHNA and CDR2 is YSLEER. CDR3 DNA sequence: TGCGCCAGCAGCCAAGATCGTAGGGTTGCGGGGGCTTATGGCTACACCTTC. This gives the protein CASSQDRRVAGAYGYTF.